This T cell receptor (beta chain) came from a study of PD-1 blockade in mismatch repair-deficient tumors. Here immunoSEQ multiplex PCR was the method, and the copy in TCRdb shows in-frame clones only, minus some. The sample lists 40,000 to 65,000 clones, over 75% occurring once. This clonotype was obtained from an adult with mismatch repair-deficient cancer. The sample consisted of peripheral blood, taken approximately 18 weeks after starting pembrolizumab.

The CDR3 DNA reads as TGTGCCAGCAGTCTGACAGGGTACAAGGATGAGCAGTTCTTC. Protein product: CASSLTGYKDEQFF. The chain combines TRBV2 with TRBJ2-1; 7 bases are shared with TRBD1. The germline V gene encodes CDR1 SNHLY and CDR2 FYNNEI. This CDR3 has 14 residues. V was pared by 5 bases and J by 8 bases, with 9 bases of the junction left unmatched.